This entry lists 13 T cell receptor beta chains sequenced from one sample in a study of early T cells in non-severe SARS-CoV-2 infection. TCRdb passed the 5' RACE reads through MiXCR, listing each CDR3 protein once. Altogether approximately 90,000 distinct CDR3 sequences are present, 9.5% to 12% being singletons, with the ten largest covering about 4.5%. This specimen consisted of whole blood, obtained at baseline. These receptors were collected from an adult who was a healthcare worker with PCR-confirmed SARS-CoV-2 infection or an uninfected control (not recorded which).

The CDR3 loop reads CASSQWLSSTDTQYF. CDR3 nucleotides: TGTGCCAGCAGCCAATGGTTGTCTAGCACAGATACGCAGTATTTT. The chain employs TRBV14 and TRBJ2-3; D remains unclear. V gave up 2 bases and J gave up 0 bases, with 9 bases separating them. The CDR3 has 15 residues. The V gene's germline CDR1 is SGHDN and CDR2 FVKESK.

A few counts support this clonotype. This rearrangement joins TRBV7-2 to TRBJ2-3; D gene uncertain. The CDR3 is 15 amino acids. V was trimmed by 1 base and J by 4 bases, leaving 12 bases between them. Germline assignment: CDR1 SGHTA and CDR2 FQGNSA. This CDR3 reads CASSLEVRAADTQYF. In DNA form, the CDR3 reads TGTGCCAGCAGCTTAGAGGTTAGGGCGGCAGATACGCAGTATTTT.

This clonotype appeared a few times. This chain connects TRBV6-5 to TRBJ1-2, with a possible D match to TRBD1 (6 bases). CDR1 MNHEY and CDR2 SVGAGI come from the germline V gene. Between the trimmed V and J ends, which lost 2 bases and 6 bases, there was a span of 19 bases. The CDR3 is made up of 16 amino acids. CDR3 bases: TGTGCCAGCAGTTACGACCCTAGGCCCGGGGGCGATGGCTACACCTTC. Its translation: CASSYDPRPGGDGYTF.

This clonotype was recorded a few times. This chain uses TRBV12-3 or TRBV12-4 with TRBJ1-4, with D tentatively TRBD1 (6 bases). The V end was cut by 8 bases, the J end by 6 bases, with 16 bases between. CDR3 length: 14 amino acids. Written as DNA, the CDR3 is TGTGCCAGCGGGCCGGGGGGCGCGGATGAAAAACTGTTTTTT. Translating gives CASGPGGADEKLFF.

This clonotype appeared a few times. The rearrangement uses TRBV5-1 and TRBJ2-3; D ambiguous. Trimming left V 4 bases short and J 0 bases short, with 3 bases between. In germline, CDR1 is SGHRS, CDR2 YFSETQ. The CDR3 totals 12 residues. The CDR3 DNA sequence: TGCGCCAGCAGCGGGAGCACAGATACGCAGTATTTT. This encodes CASSGSTDTQYF.

This clonotype was counted between two and nine times. The chain uses TRBV4-2 and TRBJ1-2; D is perhaps TRBD1 (5 bases). Germline loops: CDR1 LGHNA, CDR2 YNFKEQ. The CDR3 is 13 residues long. The ends were cut back, 1 base at V and 4 bases at J, with 7 bases in the middle. The CDR3 bases are TGTGCCAGCAGCCAAGGGACACTCTATGGCTACACCTTC. It codes for CASSQGTLYGYTF.

This clonotype was detected a few times. The chain combines TRBV5-1 with TRBJ1-1, with TRBD1 as a possible D gene (6 bases). The CDR3 extends over 13 amino acids. The germline V and J ends were trimmed by 5 bases and 4 bases, with 12 bases remaining between them. The germline gives CDR1 SGHRS, CDR2 YFSETQ. CDR3 coding DNA: TGCGCCAGCAGGTTACAGGGTCGCACTGAAGCTTTCTTT. It is translated as CASRLQGRTEAFF.

The chain is built from TRBV24-1 and TRBJ2-1; D possibly corresponds to TRBD2 (5 bases). Germline loops: CDR1 KGHDR, CDR2 SFDVKD. The length of the CDR3 is 14 residues. V gave up 2 bases and J gave up 13 bases, with 17 bases separating them. The CDR3 DNA is TGTGCCACCAGTGATTCTCCCTCTAGTCGGGGTCAGTTCTTC. Protein sequence: CATSDSPSSRGQFF.

This clonotype occurred many times. The chain combines TRBV2 with TRBJ1-1; D remains unclear. The CDR3 covers 13 residues. From germline, CDR1 is SNHLY and CDR2 FYNNEI. V was clipped by 4 bases and J by 5 bases, with 11 bases between them. The CDR3 loop is CASSGPSGTEAFF. Written as DNA, the CDR3 is TGTGCCAGCAGTGGTCCTTCCGGGACTGAAGCTTTCTTT.

The genes are TRBV2 and TRBJ1-6; possibly TRBD1 for D (5 bases). The CDR3 is 15 residues long. Germline V gene sequence: CDR1 SNHLY, CDR2 FYNNEI. V shed 6 bases and J shed 7 bases, with 16 bases lying between them. The CDR3 protein is CASRNQGVSNSPLHF. As DNA, the CDR3 is TGTGCCAGCAGGAACCAGGGTGTTTCGAATTCACCCCTCCACTTT.

This clonotype has a count of ten or more. The CDR3 region is CASSSAIGNGYTF. The CDR3 DNA sequence: TGTGCCAGTAGTAGCGCAATAGGGAATGGCTACACCTTC. The chain joins TRBV19 to TRBJ1-2; D is unresolved. The CDR3 length is 13 residues. Germline-derived CDR1 and CDR2 are LNHDA and SQIVND (reference sequence). V lost 4 bases and J 6 bases, leaving 12 bases between the germline ends.

This clonotype was recorded many times. This chain connects TRBV7-2 to TRBJ2-1, with D hard to call. The CDR3 runs to 11 residues. Looked up from germline, CDR1 is SGHTA and CDR2 is FQGNSA. The V end was cut by 3 bases, the J end by 8 bases, with 5 bases between. CDR3 coding DNA: TGTGCCAGCAGCTTCTTCTATGAGCAGTTCTTC. Its translation: CASSFFYEQFF.

This clonotype occurred a few times. The rearrangement joins TRBV24-1 to TRBJ2-3, with 7 nucleotides matching TRBD2. The V and J ends lost 3 bases and 0 bases, in that order; junction bases with no gene match: 11. Germline CDR1 KGHDR, CDR2 SFDVKD. The CDR3 consists of 18 residues. The CDR3 region has the DNA TGTGCCACCAGTGATGAGTCTAGCGGCCTTCCGAGCACAGATACGCAGTATTTT. As protein: CATSDESSGLPSTDTQYF.